This entry concerns a single TCR beta chain. The data originate from a study of B cell selection in AIRE deficiency. Sorting defined conventional CD4 T cells as CD4+CD127+. Authors' data handling: Patients' conventional T cells yielded roughly 100,000 distinct TCRbeta sequences; donors' under 1.5x10^5. Produced via immunoSEQ multiplex PCR; TCRdb's table is partial and in-frame only. The D gene and trimming were derived from the DNA, and the V and J assignments and clone size from that table. Of fewer than 30,000 clones listed, 95% to 97% are singletons. CDR1 is SGHNT and CDR2 is YYREEE in the germline V gene (reference sequence). This CDR3 is built from 13 residues. The V end lost 0 bases, the J end lost 6 bases, and 8 bases lay between the germline ends.

The sequencing input was conventional CD4+ T cells sorted from PBMCs. The TCR comes from a human donor with AIRE deficiency. The chain links TRBV5-4 to TRBJ2-3, with D possibly matching TRBD1 (5 bases). The CDR3 DNA reads TGTGCCAGCAGCTTGGGACAGCTGGATACGCAGTATTTT. Encoded protein: CASSLGQLDTQYF.